This T cell receptor beta chain was obtained from a study of T cells in Graves' hyperthyroidism and ophthalmopathy. Reasons for excluding patients were uncontrolled infection, other autoimmune disease, pregnancy or lactation. Amplification yielded TCR beta CDR3 regions, with RNA transcripts as the source. During a first-round RT-PCR of the TCR CDR3, the HTBI primer set was used. A single record per CDR3 protein comes from TCRdb applying MiXCR to the multiplex PCR reads. In the table there are 530,000 or so distinct CDR3 sequences, 40% to 55% of which are singletons. V shed 4 bases, J shed 5 bases, and the junction held 8 bases outside the gene matches. Looked up from germline, CDR1 is MNHEY and CDR2 is SVGAGI. The CDR3 length is 14 residues.

The material sequenced was peripheral blood or thyroid tissue (not recorded which). The sequence derives from a woman aged 18 to 35 with Graves' hyperthyroidism. The chain combines TRBV6-5 with TRBJ2-7, with 7 bases lining up with TRBD1. This chain's CDR3 is CASSLGGRGNEQYF. In DNA form, the CDR3 reads TGTGCCAGCAGTTTAGGGGGCAGGGGAAACGAGCAGTACTTC.